These 15 T cell receptor beta chains came from one sample sequenced in a study of cytomegalovirus exposure and HLA in healthy donors (dated by TCRdb to the late 2010s). The library was made by the immunoSEQ multiplex PCR assay. A mixture of 60 forward primers for TCR Vbeta segments and 13 reverse primers for TCR Jbeta segments was used in the multiplex PCR. This is the immuneACCESS table as TCRdb keeps it, with only in-frame sequences that have V and J called. A part of the clones is gone; compared with another copy, unresolved V genes explain less than half, and the rest is unexplained. The sample profile shows 95,000 to 100,000 clones; over 65% of them were found once. The top ten constitute just over 0.75% of the sample. The sample taken for sequencing was PBMCs. The receptor source for this set is a woman in her sixties in good health and CMV-seronegative.

The chain recombines TRBV7-9 with TRBJ2-7; D perhaps matches TRBD2 (5 bases). The V end lost 5 bases, the J end lost 4 bases, and 9 bases lay between the germline ends. The CDR3 has 12 residues. Germline CDR1 reads SEHNR; CDR2 reads FQNEAQ (reference sequence). The CDR3 reads CASSPPGYEQYF. The CDR3 region has the DNA TGTGCCAGCAGCCCCCCGGGGTACGAGCAGTACTTC.

The gene calls are TRBV28 and TRBJ2-5, with D maybe TRBD2 (7 bases). The V end lost 8 bases, the J end lost 5 bases, and 15 bases lay between the germline ends. CDR1 MDHEN and CDR2 SYDVKM come from the germline V gene. The CDR3 runs 13 residues. This CDR3 reads CASCGGGIETQYF. The CDR3 DNA sequence: TGTGCCAGCTGTGGGGGGGGCATCGAGACCCAGTACTTC.

With respect to this clone: Sequence at one end of the junction differs from germline and may be a read error. The chain combines TRBV6-1 with TRBJ1-1; 7 bases are shared with TRBD1. Germline assignment: CDR1 MNHNS and CDR2 SASEGT. This CDR3 region has 14 residues. The CDR3 DNA reads TGTGCCGGCAGGGGGGAGGGAAGGTACACTGAAGCTTTCTTT. This encodes CAGRGEGRYTEAFF.

The chain combines TRBV2 with TRBJ2-7; 9 bases align to TRBD1. The trim removed 5 bases at V and 3 bases at J, leaving 2 bases unmatched. The CDR3 length is 13 residues. Looked up from germline, CDR1 is SNHLY and CDR2 is FYNNEI. The CDR3 bases are TGTGCCAGCAGTTCGGACAGGGGCTACGAGCAGTACTTC. Translation: CASSSDRGYEQYF.

The chain combines TRBV19 with TRBJ1-2, with 9 bases fitting TRBD1. Per the germline V gene, CDR1 is LNHDA and CDR2 is SQIVND (reference sequence). The junction had 1 base not matched to a gene; V was cut back by 4 bases and J by 7 bases. The CDR3 spans 12 residues. The CDR3 reads CASSNRGLGYTF. The CDR3 DNA reads as TGTGCCAGTAGTAACAGGGGGCTTGGCTACACCTTC.

The chain links TRBV6-6 to TRBJ1-1; 7 bases map to TRBD1. This CDR3 is 11 amino acids long. The V and J ends lost 7 bases and 7 bases, in that order; junction bases with no gene match: 3. Germline V gene sequence: CDR1 MNHNY, CDR2 SVGAGI (reference sequence). The CDR3 nucleotides read TGTGCCAGCACCCAGGGGGGTGAAGCTTTCTTT. Translating gives CASTQGGEAFF.

V usage is TRBV29-1 and J usage is TRBJ2-1, with 8 bases matching TRBD1. J gave up 2 bases and V 6 bases, and 9 bases lay outside the gene matches. CDR3 length equals 15 residues. From germline, CDR1 is SQVTM and CDR2 ANQGSEA. CDR3 amino acids: CSVELQGVPYNEQFF. In nucleotides, the CDR3 is TGCAGCGTCGAACTACAGGGGGTACCCTACAATGAGCAGTTCTTC.

J is TRBJ1-1 and V is TRBV28; TRBD1 agrees at 7 bases. The CDR3 runs to 13 residues. The V gene end was trimmed by 11 bases and the J gene end by 0 bases; junction bases not matched to a gene: 6. Looked up from germline, CDR1 is MDHEN and CDR2 is SYDVKM. CDR3 DNA: TGTGCCGCCCGACAGGGAATGAACACTGAAGCTTTCTTT. It encodes CAARQGMNTEAFF.

The chain combines TRBV6-6 with TRBJ2-1; tentatively, D is TRBD1 (6 bases). Germline assignment: CDR1 MNHNY and CDR2 SVGAGI (reference sequence). The CDR3 is made up of 15 amino acids. The V end was cut by 0 bases, the J end by 5 bases, with 11 bases between. CDR3 nucleotide sequence: TGTGCCAGCAGTTACTCGCAGGGGCCTGACAATGAGCAGTTCTTC. It translates to CASSYSQGPDNEQFF.

The rearrangement joins TRBV18 to TRBJ1-1; D is undetermined. Trimming pared 1 base from V and 1 base from J, leaving 13 bases between. CDR3 length: 16 amino acids. CDR1 is KGHSH and CDR2 is LQKENI in the germline V gene. CDR3 nucleotides: TGTGCCAGCTCACCACTGGGCGTGGGCGAGAACACTGAAGCTTTCTTT. Amino acid sequence: CASSPLGVGENTEAFF.

This chain connects TRBV18 to TRBJ1-5, with TRBD1 matching 12 bases. This CDR3 spans 18 amino acids. J lost 5 bases, V lost 3 bases, and 11 bases had no gene match. Looked up from germline, CDR1 is KGHSH and CDR2 is LQKENI. The CDR3 region is CASSPRTGQGALYQPQHF. The CDR3 DNA is TGTGCCAGCTCACCTAGGACGGGACAGGGGGCTCTCTATCAGCCCCAGCATTTT.

This chain's CDR3 is CASSEVVRSSYEQYF. CDR3 coding DNA: TGTGCCAGCAGTGAAGTAGTGAGGAGCTCCTACGAGCAGTACTTC. The V and J genes are TRBV6-1 and TRBJ2-7; D remains unclear. The ends were cut back, 1 base at V and 0 bases at J, with 10 bases in the middle. The CDR3 consists of 15 residues. Germline lookup yields CDR1 MNHNS and CDR2 SASEGT.

V gene TRBV5-1 combines with J gene TRBJ1-4; tentative D call: TRBD1 (5 bases). The CDR3 loop spans 11 amino acids. Trimming left V 9 bases short and J 8 bases short, with 11 bases between. CDR1 SGHRS and CDR2 YFSETQ come from the germline V gene. DNA of the CDR3: TGCGCCAACCCGGGGGAAGAAAAACTGTTTTTT. Its protein is CANPGEEKLFF.

The chain is built from TRBV7-2 and TRBJ1-1, with 8 bases identical to TRBD1. Germline CDR1 is SGHTA and CDR2 is FQGNSA. The junction had 16 bases not matched to a gene; V was cut back by 6 bases and J by 7 bases. The CDR3 is 16 residues long. The CDR3 DNA follows: TGTGCCAGCAGGGTTGGACAGGGTTCAGGGTCTTTTGAAGCTTTCTTT. Amino acid sequence: CASRVGQGSGSFEAFF.

This clone was picked up a small number of times. The chain has TRBV7-9 and TRBJ1-5; no definite D call. Germline V CDR1 and CDR2: SEHNR, FQNEAQ (reference sequence). CDR3 length: 13 residues. Trimming left V 3 bases short and J 1 base short, with 4 bases between. The CDR3 is CASSLESNQPQHF. The CDR3 bases are TGTGCCAGCAGCTTGGAGAGCAATCAGCCCCAGCATTTT.